The 3 T cell receptor beta chains given below trace back to one sample, sequenced in a study of blood T cells in healthy people across ages. For the second PCR, which ran for roughly 6 to 11 cycles, a sample-barcoded 5' primer and a J-beta primer mix were used. TCRdb itself ran the 5' RACE reads through MiXCR, one entry per CDR3 protein. Among hundreds of thousands of distinct CDR3 sequences listed, around 43% were seen once. Sequencing was carried out using blood. The receptors stem from a man in his fifties or sixties in good health.

There are a few counts of this clonotype. The genes are TRBV20-1 and TRBJ2-6; the match to TRBD1 covers 9 bases. The CDR3 runs 17 residues. Unmatched junction bases numbered 11, after V lost 6 bases and J lost 2 bases. CDR1 is DFQATT, CDR2 SNEGSKA, per germline (reference sequence). The CDR3 spells CSATGTGNLAGANVLTF. DNA of the CDR3: TGCAGTGCAACGGGGACAGGGAATTTGGCTGGGGCCAACGTCCTGACTTTC.

The sample holds a few counts of this clonotype. CDR3 loop: CASSRTGDRYNEQFF. CDR3 sequence (DNA): TGTGCCAGCAGCAGAACAGGGGACCGCTACAATGAGCAGTTCTTC. This chain uses TRBV9 with TRBJ2-1, with 7 positions matching TRBD1. CDR1 is SGDLS, CDR2 YYNGEE, per germline. CDR3 size: 15 residues. Germline trimming cut 4 bases from V and 3 bases from J; bases unmatched to any gene: 7.

This chain uses TRBV5-1 with TRBJ1-2; 8 bases match TRBD1. Trimming removed 0 bases from V and 5 bases from J; junction bases left unmatched: 3. CDR1 and CDR2 from the germline V gene are SGHRS and YFSETQ. This CDR3 has 14 residues. In nucleotides, the CDR3 is TGCGCCAGCAGCTTGGAACAGGGGGGTTATGGCTACACCTTC. Translated: CASSLEQGGYGYTF.